This TCR beta chain was observed in a study of cytomegalovirus exposure and HLA in healthy donors. General study findings and limits: Later analysis showed TCR association rates varying by HLA locus, highest for DRB1 and lowest for HLA-C. Using the classifier, cytomegalovirus status was reportedly diagnosed with high specificity and sensitivity. In vitro, a few CMV-associated chains proved specific for CMV antigens. Because they were indistinguishable, some V segments, including TRBV6-2 and TRBV6-3, were excluded.

This PCR relied on a set of 60 Vbeta primers and 13 Jbeta primers. Assay: immunoSEQ multiplex PCR; the TCRdb copy retains only in-frame clones and omits some. The sample yields tens of thousands of clones, about 90% seen once. The germline V gene encodes CDR1 SEHNR and CDR2 FQNEAQ (reference sequence). The CDR3 is 14 residues long. V shed 5 bases and J 9 bases; nucleotides not matched to a gene: 10. Comments on this clone: Its antigen is not identified.

The chain joins TRBV7-9 to TRBJ2-7; TRBD1 aligns across 10 bases. The source of this sequence is a woman aged 35 to 49 in good health and CMV-seropositive. Sequencing used PBMCs. In DNA, the CDR3 is TGTGCCAGCAGCCCCCGACAGGGGGCGGCAGGGCAGTACTTC. Encoded protein: CASSPRQGAAGQYF.